Detailed here is one T cell receptor (beta chain). Its antigen remains undetermined. Base qualities are not at hand, and no much larger clone is one base apart. The time point label corresponds to: cells obtained before transplantation from donor or recipient. CD3+CD4+ and CD3+CD8+ populations were FACS-sorted from unstimulated pre-transplant donor and recipient cells taken from spleen or lymph nodes. To prepare the library, the immunoSEQ multiplex PCR assay was applied. For most patients, genomic DNA was isolated with the Qiagen DNeasy Blood and Tissue Kit and shipped frozen to Adaptive Biotechnologies for TCR sequencing. Adaptive Biotechnologies carried out high-throughput TCR-beta CDR3 sequencing of genomic DNA for most patients. Regarding the original processing steps: Adaptive's ImmunoSEQ software supplied the TCR sequencing data for around 19 patients, while MiXCR and VDJtools were used to process a few other patients. To correct CD4 versus CD8 sorting errors, any sequence found in both subsets at a frequency ratio below 5:1 was removed. CDR3 nucleotide sequences shared between donor and recipient were removed because the origin of such sequences could not be assigned. To count as alloreactive, a clone needed at least 2-fold expansion over unstimulated cells and a minimum CFSE-low frequency of 0.002% (template counts) or 0.001% (read counts). Clones detected in sequenced pre-transplant spleen, lymph node, or MLR CFSE-low populations of the donor or recipient were defined as mappable. The cumulative frequency of alloreactive clones was calculated as a percentage of all sequences, weighted by copy number. This immuneACCESS table, as held by TCRdb, lists in-frame sequences with V and J called but not all clones. Of the missing ones, under half trace to an unresolved V gene in checked studies; the others have no known cause. V, J and clone size derive from that table, while D and trimming were established from the DNA sequence. This sample has 50,000 to 55,000 clones in its table, and 80% to 90% of those were observed once. 0.55% to 0.65% of the sample is held by the ten biggest clonotypes.

Its CDR3 holds 16 amino acids, cysteine through phenylalanine. Only the CDR3 part of the read is kept: 48 bases, read in frame from the first base. For this chain, trimming is 0 bases at the V end and 4 bases at the J end, and the number of junction bases without a gene match is 3. According to the germline V gene, CDR1 reads MNHEY and CDR2 reads SVGAGI. This sample is part of a study of graft-versus-host responses after intestinal transplantation listed by TCRdb under 2021. For the study in its entirety: Multivisceral, liver-intestinal, or isolated intestinal transplants were received by the recipients. All recipients received anti-thymocyte globulin induction followed by maintenance tacrolimus and steroids for approximately 3 years. After intestinal transplantation, graft-versus-host and host-versus-graft alloreactive T cell clones in the graft, circulation and bone marrow were tracked using bulk TCR-beta CDR3 sequencing. To identify alloreactive clones, pre-transplant mixed lymphocyte reaction products were sequenced and then compared with unstimulated pre-transplant donor and recipient T cells. Of the approximately 25 intestinal transplant recipients enrolled in the cohort, one of whom was a retransplant, a few patients without pretransplant specimens were excluded. Donor T cell macrochimerism was defined as a peak of at least 4% donor T cells among recipient peripheral blood mononuclear cells. Rather than being sequenced by the commercial service, samples from a few later patients were sequenced in-house on an Illumina MiSeq and processed with MiXCR.

What the study reported, not specific to this receptor: Early after transplant, declines in HvG clones were associated with peak levels of circulating GvH clones. Conclusions were limited by the relatively low number and heterogeneity of intestinal transplant patients. GvH clones were detected in recipient bone marrow, and some of these GvH clones were observed earlier in ileal mucosa or blood, consistent with an intestinal mucosal origin. High GvH to HvG T cell clonal ratios were observed in the allografts of patients with donor T cell macrochimerism.

The TCR originated in a human donor who was the organ donor for an intestinal transplant. The specimen was unstimulated CD4+ T cells sorted from spleen or lymph node cells, collected before transplant. This chain is built from TRBV6-5 and TRBJ2-7; a stretch of 13 junction bases matches TRBD2. This receptor has the CDR3 CASSYSLAGGTYEQYF. The DNA reads TGTGCCAGCAGTTACTCACTAGCGGGAGGGACTTACGAGCAGTACTTC.